The present T cell receptor beta chain was sequenced within a study of coeliac disease. Whole-study context: Coeliac patients had active, refractory type I, or gluten-free-diet-controlled disease. Broader study findings: Active celiac intraepithelial and lamina propria samples had lower TRB and TRG clonality than control samples. TRB repertoires were largely private, with most amino acid sequences found in only one sample. Of coeliac lamina propria samples, 9 of 18 held published gliadin-specific TRB sequences, versus 1 of 6 controls.

Sequencing used one aliquot of 500,000 or so cells per fraction. This clone was seen once. Its matching antigen is unknown. The same CDR3 arises from other DNA sequences in this sample as well. Repertoires were generated with immunoSEQ multiplex PCR, while TCRdb's copy carries only in-frame clones and drops some. The table has thousands of clones, almost 70% seen once. This CDR3 has 14 residues. The chain is built from TRBV21-1 and TRBJ2-7; the table names TRBD1, a call not compared with the DNA. TRBV21-1 is listed as a pseudogene. The sequence came from a woman under 30 with active celiac disease. Sequences were obtained from lamina propria lymphocytes from the gut. The DNA for the CDR3 is TGTGCCAGCAGCAAACGAACAGTCCCCTACGAGCAGTACTTC. This gives the protein CASSKRTVPYEQYF.